What follows is one T cell receptor (beta chain) and its context. This sample is part of a study of blood T cell repertoires in COVID-19. Study as a whole: Sites across the United States, Italy and Spain contributed samples from acute and convalescent COVID-19. Sources were T cells, B-cell-depleted T cells, or PBMCs; the material itself was cDNA or gDNA.

V shed 5 bases and J shed 10 bases, with 9 bases lying between them. This CDR3 region has 11 residues. Germline loops: CDR1 PRHDT, CDR2 FYEKMQ (reference sequence). Generated by immunoSEQ multiplex PCR, the TCRdb table keeps only in-frame clones and is missing some. This sample has over 350,000 clones, with approximately 90% found just once. Everyone who took part was roughly 18 to 89 years old, and they came from about two dozen US areas. Which cohort a participant joined came from the clinical history participants gave. This TCR was recovered from a woman aged 30 to 39 with acute COVID-19. The V gene is TRBV13, the J gene TRBJ2-1; no definite D call. Source material: PBMCs or T cells enriched from blood (not recorded which). The CDR3 sequence is CASSVQVEQFF. DNA of the CDR3: TGTGCCAGCAGCGTCCAGGTCGAGCAGTTCTTC.